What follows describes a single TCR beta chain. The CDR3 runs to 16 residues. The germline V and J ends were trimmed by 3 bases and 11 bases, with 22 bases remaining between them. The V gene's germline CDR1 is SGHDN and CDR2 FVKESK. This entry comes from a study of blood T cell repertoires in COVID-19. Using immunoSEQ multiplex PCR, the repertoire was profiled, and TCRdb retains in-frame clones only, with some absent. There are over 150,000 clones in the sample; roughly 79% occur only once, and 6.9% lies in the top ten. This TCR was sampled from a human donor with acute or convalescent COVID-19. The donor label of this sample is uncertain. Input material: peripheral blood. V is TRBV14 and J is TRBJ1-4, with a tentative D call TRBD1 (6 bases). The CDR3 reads CASSQRVQGLGEKLFF. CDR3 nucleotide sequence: TGTGCCAGCAGCCAGAGGGTTCAGGGGTTGGGAGAGAAACTGTTTTTT.